A single sample gave rise to the 13 T cell receptor beta chains below, sequenced in a study of T cell repertoires in cytomegalovirus infection. TCRdb ran MiXCR on the reads and lists one entry per CDR3 protein. The sample has about 52,000 distinct CDR3 sequences; around a fifth are singletons. What these receptors recognize is not known. The specimen was CD8+ T cells from cultured PBMCs, collected from culture after CMV antigen stimulation. Every receptor here comes from a human donor in good health (CMV status not recorded). Some clones in this sample may be carry-over from other donors' samples.

This clonotype was counted between two and nine times. V usage is TRBV27 and J usage is TRBJ2-3, with D unclear. The V end was cut by 4 bases, the J end by 1 base, with 6 bases between. Germline V gives CDR1 MNHEY, CDR2 SMNVEV (reference sequence). This CDR3 has 13 amino acids. CDR3 protein: CASSSGGTDTQYF. CDR3 DNA: TGTGCCAGCAGTTCTGGGGGCACAGATACGCAGTATTTT.

The rearrangement joins TRBV20-1 to TRBJ2-5, with TRBD2 matching over 7 bases. CDR1 DFQATT and CDR2 SNEGSKA come from the germline V gene (reference sequence). J gave up 7 bases and V 6 bases, and 17 bases lay outside the gene matches. The CDR3 loop spans 15 amino acids. For the CDR3, the DNA is TGCAGTGCCCACGGGGCCAGCGGGATGTCGCGGACCCAGTACTTC. This sequence encodes CSAHGASGMSRTQYF.

The gene calls are TRBV12-5 and TRBJ1-1; TRBD1 matches at 7 bases. Germline CDR1 LGHNT, CDR2 FRNRAP. CDR3 length: 18 amino acids. After removal of 1 base from V and 0 bases from J, the junction contained 11 bases not matched to a gene. This CDR3 reads CASGLALTGEWMNTEAFF. The DNA for the CDR3 is TGTGCTAGTGGTTTGGCCCTTACAGGGGAATGGATGAACACTGAAGCTTTCTTT.

The chain has TRBV7-2 and TRBJ2-3; unclear D gene. CDR3 size: 12 residues. V lost 5 bases and J 6 bases, leaving 9 bases between the germline ends. Germline CDR1 and CDR2: SGHTA and FQGNSA. DNA of the CDR3: TGTGCCAGCAGCCTAATAGGCGATACGCAGTATTTT. Translation gives CASSLIGDTQYF. Using reference TRBV7-2 and TRBJ2-3 for the parts outside the CDR3, the full variable domain is GAGVSQSPSNKVTEKGKDVELRCDPISGHTALYWYRQSLGQGLEFLIYFQGNSAPDKSGLPSDRFSAERTGGSVSTLTIQRTQQEDSAVYLCASSLIGDTQYFGPGTRLTVL.

The chain carries TRBV27 and TRBJ2-6; D is ambiguous. V dropped 3 bases and J dropped 1 base, with 13 bases sitting between them. The germline gives CDR1 MNHEY, CDR2 SMNVEV (reference sequence). The length of the CDR3 is 17 residues. In nucleotides, the CDR3 is TGTGCCAGCAGTTTTCTACCCTTAGGATCTGGGGCCAACGTCCTGACTTTC. This codes for CASSFLPLGSGANVLTF.

The rearrangement uses TRBV7-6 and TRBJ2-1; 14 bases are a match to TRBD2. CDR3 size: 18 residues. The V segment lost 2 bases and the J segment 7 bases; nucleotides outside the gene matches: 10. Germline CDR1 is SGHVS and CDR2 is FNYEAQ. CDR3 amino acids: CASSLPPTSGRGGNEQFF. As DNA, the CDR3 is TGTGCCAGCAGCTTACCCCCGACTAGCGGGAGGGGTGGAAATGAGCAGTTCTTC.

This chain joins TRBV7-6 and TRBJ2-6; 7 bases agree with TRBD1. The V and J ends lost 2 bases and 1 base, in that order; junction bases with no gene match: 8. Germline V gene sequence: CDR1 SGHVS, CDR2 FNYEAQ. This CDR3 is built from 18 residues. The CDR3 bases are TGTGCCAGCAGCTTACAACGCAAGGGGGCATCTGGGGCCAACGTCCTGACTTTC. It is translated as CASSLQRKGASGANVLTF. The full variable domain, with the rest looked up from reference TRBV7-6 and TRBJ2-6, is GAGVSQSPRYKVTKRGQDVALRCDPISGHVSLYWYRQALGQGPEFLTYFNYEAQQDKSGLPNDRFSAERPEGSISTLTIQRTEQRDSAMYRCASSLQRKGASGANVLTFGAGSRLTVL.

This clonotype was seen a handful of times. CDR3: CASSYPLDWGYTEAFF. Here the CDR3 DNA reads TGTGCCAGCAGTTACCCGCTCGACTGGGGCTACACTGAAGCTTTCTTT. The genes are TRBV6-6 and TRBJ1-1; maybe TRBD1 (5 bases). V lost 2 bases and J lost 3, with 16 bases in between. Germline CDR1 MNHNY, CDR2 SVGAGI (reference sequence). This CDR3 contains 16 residues.

This clonotype showed up just a few times. The V call is TRBV6-2 or TRBV6-3, the J call TRBJ2-1; 7 positions agree with TRBD2. V lost 4 bases, J lost 0 bases, and 9 bases stayed unmatched. The CDR3 runs 17 residues. The V gene's germline CDR1 is MNHEY and CDR2 SVGEGT. The CDR3 DNA reads as TGTGCCAGCAGTTCGTGGGGAGGGCCCCACTCCTACAATGAGCAGTTCTTC. This codes for CASSSWGGPHSYNEQFF.

The chain uses TRBV4-3 and TRBJ1-2; 9 nucleotides line up with TRBD1. The germline V gene encodes CDR1 LGHNA and CDR2 YSLEER. This CDR3 has 15 residues. J gave up 8 bases and V 3 bases, and 10 bases lay outside the gene matches. CDR3 region: CASSQGAGTGNGYTF. The CDR3, as DNA: TGCGCCAGCAGCCAGGGGGCCGGGACAGGGAACGGCTACACCTTC.

Regarding this clonotype: Germline and junction disagree at one end, which may indicate a read error. The chain has TRBV19 and TRBJ1-4; D perhaps matches TRBD1 (6 bases). The germline V gene encodes CDR1 LNHDA and CDR2 SQIVND (reference sequence). The CDR3 consists of 14 residues. The CDR3 bases are TGTGCCAGTAGTATAGAACCAGGGGCTGAAAAACTGTTTTTC. This gives the protein CASSIEPGAEKLFF.

The chain uses TRBV7-8 and TRBJ1-4; the D gene is possibly TRBD1 (6 bases). Deletions cut 4 bases from V and 8 bases from J, with 23 bases between. The CDR3 contains 17 residues. Germline lookup yields CDR1 SGHVS and CDR2 FQNEAQ. The CDR3 coding sequence is TGTGCCAGCAGCTCGATAACCGGGACACCGGCCGACGAAAAACTGTTTTTT. Its protein is CASSSITGTPADEKLFF.

This clonotype was recorded a few times. V is TRBV4-1 and J is TRBJ1-3, with D perhaps TRBD1 (5 bases). The CDR3 length is 14 residues. CDR1 is MGHRA, CDR2 YSYEKL, per germline. The V end lost 1 base, the J end lost 9 bases, and 13 bases lay between the germline ends. The CDR3 coding sequence is TGCGCCAGCAGCCAAGGCCAGGGCGCAGGCACCATATATTTT. Its protein is CASSQGQGAGTIYF.